Sequencing of this TCR beta chain was carried out in a study of blood T cell repertoires in COVID-19. For the study at large: From the United States, Italy and Spain came samples of acute and convalescent COVID-19. T cells, B-cell-depleted T cells, or PBMCs provided the cDNA or gDNA that served as material.

Study processing details: Researchers report that nucleated cell counts were estimated from reference gene primer amplification. TCRdb's copy holds only in-frame clones and misses some; the assay was immunoSEQ multiplex PCR. The D gene and trimming were derived from the DNA, and the V and J assignments and clone size from that table. There are around 200,000 clones in the sample; less than 85% occur only once, and about 7% lies in the top ten. Losses at the gene ends were 2 bases for V and 0 bases for J; bases not matched to a gene: 4. The CDR3 contains 15 residues. Germline CDR1 is SGHNT and CDR2 is YYREEE (reference sequence).

The chain is built from TRBV5-4 and TRBJ2-7, with TRBD1 matching 8 bases. The TCR was taken from a human donor in a cohort sampled during active COVID-19. Sequencing was done on a sample of peripheral blood. CDR3 sequence (DNA): TGTGCCAGCAGCTTACCCGGGACAGGCTCCTACGAGCAGTACTTC. Amino acid sequence: CASSLPGTGSYEQYF.